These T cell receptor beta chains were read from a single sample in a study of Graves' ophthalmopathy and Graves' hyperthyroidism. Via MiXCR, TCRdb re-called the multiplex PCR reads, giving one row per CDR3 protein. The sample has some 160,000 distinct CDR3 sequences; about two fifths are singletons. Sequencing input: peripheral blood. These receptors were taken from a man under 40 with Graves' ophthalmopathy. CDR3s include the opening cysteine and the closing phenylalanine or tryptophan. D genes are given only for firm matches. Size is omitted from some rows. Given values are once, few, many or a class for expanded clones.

CDR3: CASSKTTTGGQPQHF
DNA: TGTGCCAGCAGCAAAACTACGACAGGGGGACAGCCCCAGCATTTT
J: TRBJ1-5
D: TRBD1
size: many
V: TRBV3-1

CDR3: CASSLTGDSSYEQYF
DNA: TGTGCCAGCAGCTTAACCGGGGATAGCTCCTACGAGCAGTACTTC
J: TRBJ2-7
D: NA
size: NA
V: TRBV11-2

CDR3: CASSYRPTSRAWAFF
DNA: TGTGCCAGCAGTTACCGACCGACGTCCCGAGCGTGGGCTTTCTTT
J: TRBJ1-1
D: NA
size: many
V: TRBV6-2/TRBV6-3

CDR3: CASKGRDGTGHSEQYF
DNA: TGTGCCAGCAAGGGGAGAGACGGGACAGGGCATAGCGAGCAGTACTTC
J: TRBJ2-7
D: TRBD1
size: many
V: TRBV28

CDR3: CAWSGWNRGETQYF
DNA: TGTGCCTGGAGTGGTTGGAACAGGGGAGAGACCCAGTACTTC
J: TRBJ2-5
D: TRBD1
size: many
V: TRBV30

CDR3: CASSRPEIKGATGYTF
DNA: TGTGCCAGCAGTCGACCCGAGATAAAGGGGGCCACTGGCTACACCTTC
J: TRBJ1-2
D: TRBD1
size: NA
V: TRBV6-4

CDR3: CASSLLDSRLNTEAFF
DNA: TGTGCCAGCAGTTTATTAGACAGCAGACTGAACACTGAAGCTTTCTTT
J: TRBJ1-1
D: NA
size: many
V: TRBV12-3/TRBV12-4

CDR3: CASSQQEAGANVLTF
DNA: TGCGCCAGCAGCCAACAGGAGGCCGGGGCCAACGTCCTGACTTTC
J: TRBJ2-6
D: NA
size: NA
V: TRBV4-1

CDR3: CSAPGRGRYEQYF
DNA: TGCAGTGCCCCGGGCAGGGGTCGGTACGAGCAGTACTTC
J: TRBJ2-7
D: NA
size: NA
V: TRBV20-1

CDR3: CSIRARRRVGYTF
DNA: TGCAGCATCCGGGCCCGCCGACGAGTTGGCTACACCTTC
J: TRBJ1-2
D: NA
size: many
V: TRBV29-1

CDR3: CASSSRSRPTGQGIYGANVLTF
DNA: TGTGCCAGCAGCTCACGGTCCAGACCGACGGGCCAGGGCATATACGGGGCCAACGTCCTGACTTTC
J: TRBJ2-6
D: NA
size: NA
V: TRBV7-1

CDR3: CASSLRSEYTGELFF
DNA: TGTGCCAGCAGTTTAAGGAGCGAGTACACCGGGGAGCTGTTTTTT
J: TRBJ2-2
D: NA
size: NA
V: TRBV12-3/TRBV12-4

CDR3: CASSPRGQMNTEAFF
DNA: TGTGCCAGCAGCCCGCGGGGACAGATGAACACTGAAGCTTTCTTT
J: TRBJ1-1
D: TRBD1
size: many
V: TRBV11-3

CDR3: CASSHNGDTEAFF
DNA: TGTGCCAGCAGCCACAATGGGGACACTGAAGCTTTCTTT
J: TRBJ1-1
D: NA
size: NA
V: TRBV6-1

CDR3: CASSFTSGEFNYGYTF
DNA: TGTGCCAGCAGTTTTACCTCGGGGGAGTTTAACTATGGCTACACCTTC
J: TRBJ1-2
D: NA
size: NA
V: TRBV6-2/TRBV6-3

CDR3: CASSEPGLAGEVGRTGELFF
DNA: TGTGCCAGCAGTGAACCGGGACTAGCGGGAGAAGTAGGACGGACCGGGGAGCTGTTTTTT
J: TRBJ2-2
D: TRBD2
size: NA
V: TRBV2

CDR3: CASSSDKNTEAFF
DNA: TGTGCCAGCTCGTCCGACAAGAACACTGAAGCTTTCTTT
J: TRBJ1-1
D: NA
size: many
V: TRBV18

CDR3: CATDSGVFTEAFF
DNA: TGTGCCACCGACTCGGGGGTTTTCACTGAAGCTTTCTTT
J: TRBJ1-1
D: NA
size: many
V: TRBV28

CDR3: CTSSLVAGGDIQYF
DNA: TGTACCAGCAGCTTAGTGGCAGGGGGCGACATTCAGTACTTC
J: TRBJ2-4
D: TRBD1
size: NA
V: TRBV7-2

CDR3: CASSHRDLAKNIQYF
DNA: TGTGCCAGCAGCCACAGGGATCTAGCCAAAAACATTCAGTACTTC
J: TRBJ2-4
D: NA
size: NA
V: TRBV6-2/TRBV6-3

CDR3: CASSIWAREEDGYTF
DNA: TGTGCCAGTAGTATTTGGGCCAGGGAAGAGGATGGCTACACCTTC
J: TRBJ1-2
D: NA
size: many
V: TRBV19

CDR3: CSASGQGGIFGSQHF
DNA: TGCAGTGCTAGCGGGCAGGGGGGGATATTTGGGTCCCAGCATTTT
J: TRBJ1-5
D: TRBD1
size: many
V: TRBV20-1

CDR3: CASQGGGTEAFF
DNA: TGTGCCAGTCAAGGTGGAGGGACTGAAGCTTTCTTT
J: TRBJ1-1
D: NA
size: once
V: TRBV6-2/TRBV6-3

CDR3: CASSYGGGPTEAFF
DNA: TGTGCCAGCAGTTACGGGGGGGGGCCCACTGAAGCTTTCTTT
J: TRBJ1-1
D: NA
size: NA
V: TRBV6-5

CDR3: CASSQEGTSGGTQYF
DNA: TGTGCCAGCAGCCAAGAAGGGACTAGCGGGGGGACCCAGTACTTC
J: TRBJ2-5
D: TRBD2
size: NA
V: TRBV4-2

CDR3: CATSTREDYGYTF
DNA: TGTGCCACCAGCACTAGGGAGGACTATGGCTACACCTTC
J: TRBJ1-2
D: NA
size: NA
V: TRBV15

CDR3: CASGNGYSNQPQHF
DNA: TGTGCCAGTGGGAACGGATATAGCAATCAGCCCCAGCATTTT
J: TRBJ1-5
D: NA
size: NA
V: TRBV19

CDR3: CASRDEGITEAFF
DNA: TGTGCCAGCCGAGATGAGGGGATCACTGAAGCTTTCTTT
J: TRBJ1-1
D: NA
size: many
V: TRBV3-1

CDR3: CASRPTGGEGYTF
DNA: TGTGCCAGCAGACCCACAGGGGGTGAAGGCTACACCTTC
J: TRBJ1-2
D: TRBD1
size: NA
V: TRBV6-1

CDR3: CSVGTPTGTSGYGTQYF
DNA: TGCAGCGTCGGGACGCCAACCGGGACTAGCGGGTATGGGACCCAGTACTTC
J: TRBJ2-5
D: TRBD2
size: many
V: TRBV29-1

CDR3: CASSQGVRQSGLGNQPQHF
DNA: TGCGCCAGCAGCCAAGGGGTTAGACAGAGTGGTCTCGGCAATCAGCCCCAGCATTTT
J: TRBJ1-5
D: NA
size: many
V: TRBV4-1

CDR3: CATSRDRAGGANVLTF
DNA: TGTGCCACCAGCAGGGACAGGGCAGGAGGGGCCAACGTCCTGACTTTC
J: TRBJ2-6
D: TRBD1
size: NA
V: TRBV15

CDR3: CASTLQGNTEAFF
DNA: TGTGCCAGCACCCTACAGGGGAACACTGAAGCTTTCTTT
J: TRBJ1-1
D: NA
size: many
V: TRBV12-3/TRBV12-4

CDR3: CASSFRGRETQYF
DNA: TGTGCCAGCAGTTTTAGGGGGCGAGAGACCCAGTACTTC
J: TRBJ2-5
D: TRBD1
size: many
V: TRBV28

CDR3: CASSQPYANTGELFF
DNA: TGTGCCAGCAGCCAACCCTACGCGAACACCGGGGAGCTGTTTTTT
J: TRBJ2-2
D: NA
size: many
V: TRBV3-1

CDR3: CASGQGGDISYEQYF
DNA: TGTGCCAGCGGCCAAGGTGGGGACATTAGCTACGAGCAGTACTTC
J: TRBJ2-7
D: NA
size: NA
V: TRBV6-1

CDR3: CASATRFNLQETQYF
DNA: TGTGCCAGCGCCACACGGTTCAATCTCCAAGAGACCCAGTACTTC
J: TRBJ2-5
D: NA
size: many
V: TRBV11-2

CDR3: CASSFGNSYEQYF
DNA: TGTGCCAGCAGTTTTGGCAACTCCTACGAGCAGTACTTC
J: TRBJ2-7
D: NA
size: many
V: TRBV28

CDR3: CASSRGGSSYEQYF
DNA: TGTGCCAGTAGTCGCGGGGGTAGCTCCTACGAGCAGTACTTC
J: TRBJ2-7
D: TRBD2
size: few
V: TRBV19

CDR3: CAISDLSQGGGQPQHF
DNA: TGTGCCATCAGTGACCTCTCGCAGGGAGGGGGTCAGCCCCAGCATTTT
J: TRBJ1-5
D: NA
size: few
V: TRBV10-3